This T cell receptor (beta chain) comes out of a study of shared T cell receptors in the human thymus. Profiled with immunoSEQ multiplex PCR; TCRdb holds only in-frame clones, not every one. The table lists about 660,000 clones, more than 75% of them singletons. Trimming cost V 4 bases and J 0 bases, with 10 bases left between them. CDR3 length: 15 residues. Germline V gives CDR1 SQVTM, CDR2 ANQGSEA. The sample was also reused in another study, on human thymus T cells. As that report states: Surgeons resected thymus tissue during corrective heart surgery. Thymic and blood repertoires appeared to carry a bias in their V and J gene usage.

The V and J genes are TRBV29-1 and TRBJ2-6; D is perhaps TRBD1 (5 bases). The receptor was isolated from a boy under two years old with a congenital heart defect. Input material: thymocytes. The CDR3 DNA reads TGCAGCGTTGGACAGCTCATCTCTGGGGCCAACGTCCTGACTTTC. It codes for CSVGQLISGANVLTF.